The 8 T cell receptor beta chains reported below all come from one sample, sequenced in a study of blood T cell repertoires in COVID-19. TCRdb's copy holds only in-frame clones and misses some; the assay was immunoSEQ multiplex PCR. This sample has 140,000 to 150,000 clones, with around four fifths found just once. Sample: peripheral blood. These receptors were taken from a woman aged 40-49 years with active or convalescent COVID-19.

V is TRBV5-5 and J is TRBJ1-4; 9 nucleotides match TRBD1. J lost 4 bases, V lost 0 bases, and 4 bases had no gene match. Per the germline V gene, CDR1 is SGHKS and CDR2 is YYEKEE (reference sequence). This CDR3 has 16 residues. The CDR3 spells CASSLDRGQGNEKLFF. The CDR3 region has the DNA TGTGCCAGCAGCTTGGACAGGGGGCAGGGTAATGAAAAACTGTTTTTT. The full variable domain, rest sourced from reference TRBV5-5 and TRBJ1-4, is DAGVTQSPTHLIKTRGQQVTLRCSPISGHKSVSWYQQVLGQGPQFIFQYYEKEERGRGNFPDRFSARQFPNYSSELNVNALLLGDSALYLCASSLDRGQGNEKLFFGSGTQLSVL.

V is TRBV3-1 (or the pseudogene TRBV3-2) and J is TRBJ2-5; 9 nucleotides line up with TRBD2. With V trimmed by 1 base and J by 0 bases, 6 bases remained unmatched. From germline, CDR1 is LGHDT and CDR2 YNNKEL (reference sequence). The CDR3 length is 17 residues. The CDR3 DNA follows: TGTGCCAGCAGCCAAGTAGCGGGAGATGAGTACCAAGAGACCCAGTACTTC. As protein: CASSQVAGDEYQETQYF.

The genes are TRBV5-4 and TRBJ2-7; 12 bases are a match to TRBD2. CDR1 SGHNT and CDR2 YYREEE come from the germline V gene (reference sequence). The length of the CDR3 is 15 residues. Trimming took 6 bases from V and 1 from J; bases not matched to a gene: 5. The CDR3 DNA follows: TGTGCCAGCACCTTTGGACTAGCGGGGTCCTACGAGCAGTACTTC. Protein: CASTFGLAGSYEQYF.

This clone came up once. The chain carries TRBV6-2 or TRBV6-3 and TRBJ2-5, with TRBD2 matching over 7 bases. The CDR3 contains 15 residues. The trim removed 4 bases at V and 4 bases at J, leaving 9 bases unmatched. Germline V gives CDR1 MNHEY, CDR2 SVGEGT. CDR3 sequence (DNA): TGTGCCAGCAGTTTCGGACGGGGGGTGGGAGAGACCCAGTACTTC. Residues: CASSFGRGVGETQYF.

V is TRBV7-2 and J is TRBJ2-5; D not certain. This CDR3 spans 15 amino acids. V was shortened by 1 base and J by 3 bases, with 12 bases between the two germline ends. Germline V lookup: CDR1 SGHTA, CDR2 FQGNSA. The CDR3 spells CASSLGSRLKETQYF. CDR3 nucleotides: TGTGCCAGCAGCTTAGGGTCGAGGTTAAAAGAGACCCAGTACTTC. The complete variable domain, with remaining parts taken from reference TRBV7-2 and TRBJ2-5, reads GAGVSQSPSNKVTEKGKDVELRCDPISGHTALYWYRQSLGQGLEFLIYFQGNSAPDKSGLPSDRFSAERTGGSVSTLTIQRTQQEDSAVYLCASSLGSRLKETQYFGPGTRLLVL.

This chain uses TRBV5-1 with TRBJ2-7; tentatively, D is TRBD1 (5 bases). CDR1 is SGHRS, CDR2 YFSETQ, per germline. This CDR3 is 15 amino acids long. Trimming cost V 1 base and J 6 bases, with 17 bases left between them. CDR3 region: CASSLNDPGKGEQYF. The CDR3, as DNA: TGCGCCAGCAGCTTGAATGATCCAGGGAAGGGCGAGCAGTACTTC.

The V and J genes are TRBV5-8 and TRBJ2-3, with D possibly matching TRBD1 (6 bases). Deletions cut 4 bases from V and 2 bases from J, with 11 bases between. The germline CDR1 and CDR2 sequences are SGHTS and YDEGEE. The CDR3 sequence is 14 residues long. As DNA, the CDR3 is TGTGCCAGCAGCCCAGGGGAAGCCACAGATACGCAGTATTTT. This codes for CASSPGEATDTQYF.

CDR3: CASSPPNRDRANNEQYF. The CDR3 DNA follows: TGTGCCAGCAGCCCCCCCAACCGGGACAGGGCCAATAACGAGCAGTACTTC. The gene calls are TRBV7-9 and TRBJ2-7; TRBD1 matches at 9 bases. The V and J ends lost 5 bases and 5 bases, in that order; junction bases with no gene match: 16. CDR1 SEHNR and CDR2 FQNEAQ come from the germline V gene (reference sequence). This CDR3 contains 17 residues.